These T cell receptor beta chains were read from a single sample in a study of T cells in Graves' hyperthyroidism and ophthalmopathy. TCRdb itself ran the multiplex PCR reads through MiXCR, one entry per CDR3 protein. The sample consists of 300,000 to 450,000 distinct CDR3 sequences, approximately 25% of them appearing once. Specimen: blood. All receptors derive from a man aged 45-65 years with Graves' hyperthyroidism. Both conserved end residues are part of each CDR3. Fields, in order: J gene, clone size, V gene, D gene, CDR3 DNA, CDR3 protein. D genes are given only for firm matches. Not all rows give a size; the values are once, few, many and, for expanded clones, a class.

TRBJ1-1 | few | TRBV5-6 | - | TGTGCCAGCAGCCGAGCAATTTTGGCGACTGGGAACACTGAAGCTTTCTTT | CASSRAILATGNTEAFF
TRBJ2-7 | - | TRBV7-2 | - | TGTGCCAGCAGCCCCATCAGGGCTGGGGAGCAGTACTTC | CASSPIRAGEQYF
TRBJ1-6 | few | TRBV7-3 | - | TGTGCCAGCAGCTTAACCCCGGCCCAGGGAGGTTCACCCCTCCACTTT | CASSLTPAQGGSPLHF
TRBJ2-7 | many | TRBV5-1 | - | TGCGCCAGCAGCAGCGCAGCTTACGAGCAGTACTTC | CASSSAAYEQYF
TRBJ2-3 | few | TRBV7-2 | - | TGTGCCAGCAGCTTACGTCGGACTAGCACAGATACGCAGTATTTT | CASSLRRTSTDTQYF
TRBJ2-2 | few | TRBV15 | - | TGTGCCACCAGCAGGGCCAGCGGTCGAACCGGGGAGCTGTTTTTT | CATSRASGRTGELFF
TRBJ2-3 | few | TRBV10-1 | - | TGCGCCAGCAGTGAGTTAAGGGGCTACACAGATACGCAGTATTTT | CASSELRGYTDTQYF
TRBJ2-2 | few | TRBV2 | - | TGTGCCAGCAGCCTACTAGGGCTAACGAACACCGGGGAGCTGTTTTTT | CASSLLGLTNTGELFF
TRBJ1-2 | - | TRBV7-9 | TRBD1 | TGTGCCAGCAGCCCGGGACAGGGGAACTATGTCTACACCTTC | CASSPGQGNYVYTF
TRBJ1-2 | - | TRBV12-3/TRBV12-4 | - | TGTGCCAGCAGGTACAGCCTAGCTAACTATGGCTACACCTTC | CASRYSLANYGYTF
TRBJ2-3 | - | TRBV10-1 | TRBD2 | TGCGCCAGCCAGCCCTCGTTTCAGCGGGAGCTTGGGACAGATACGCAGTATTTT | CASQPSFQRELGTDTQYF
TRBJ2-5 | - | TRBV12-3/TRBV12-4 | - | TGTGCCAGCAGCCCCCGACGGGCCGGGTGGGCCCAGTACTTC | CASSPRRAGWAQYF
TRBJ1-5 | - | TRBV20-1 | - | TGCAGTGCTAGAGCGGGGGAAAGGTTTAGCAATCAGCCCCAGCATTTT | CSARAGERFSNQPQHF
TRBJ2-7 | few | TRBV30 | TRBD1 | TGTGCCTGGAGTGTGGTCAGGGGGCAGGAGCAGTACTTC | CAWSVVRGQEQYF
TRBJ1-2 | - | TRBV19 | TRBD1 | TGTGCCAGTACACACAGGGGGATCGACTATGGCTACACCTTC | CASTHRGIDYGYTF
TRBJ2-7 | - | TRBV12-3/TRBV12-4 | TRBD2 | TGTGCCAGCAGTAGTAGCGGGGTAGACTCCTACGAGCAGTACTTC | CASSSSGVDSYEQYF
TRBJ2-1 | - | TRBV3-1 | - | TGTGCCAGCAGCTGGGGGGCGTCTATAAATGAGCAGTTCTTC | CASSWGASINEQFF
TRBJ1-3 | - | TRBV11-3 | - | TGTGCCAGCAGAAACCCCCGGGGGGTGTCTGGAAACACCATATATTTT | CASRNPRGVSGNTIYF
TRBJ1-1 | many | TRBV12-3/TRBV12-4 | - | TGTGCCAGCAGTTTTCAGAGTACTGAAGCTTTCTTT | CASSFQSTEAFF
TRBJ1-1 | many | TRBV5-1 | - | TGCGCCAGCAGCTTGGAGGGTCAGGGGCCCCAACGGTCTGAAGCTTTCTTT | CASSLEGQGPQRSEAFF
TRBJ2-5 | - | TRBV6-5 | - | TGTGCCAGCAGTTACTCGGGCGATGAGACCCAGTACTTC | CASSYSGDETQYF
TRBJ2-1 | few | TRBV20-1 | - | TGCAGTGCTAGAGCTCAATACAATGAGCAGTTCTTC | CSARAQYNEQFF
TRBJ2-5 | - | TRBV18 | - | TGTGCCAGCTCACCCGCAGGGGTGGAAGAGACCCAGTACTTC | CASSPAGVEETQYF
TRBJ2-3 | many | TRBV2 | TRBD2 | TGTGCCAGCAGCCGGACTAGCGGGAGGACAGATACGCAGTATTTT | CASSRTSGRTDTQYF
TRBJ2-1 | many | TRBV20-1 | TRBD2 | TGCAGTGCCCCCCCCCTAGCGGGAGTAGGTAGTGAGCAGTTCTTC | CSAPPLAGVGSEQFF
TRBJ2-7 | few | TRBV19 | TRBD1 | TGTGCCAGTAGTCCAGGGTTCGGACAGGGGGGAGCCTACGAGCAGTACTTC | CASSPGFGQGGAYEQYF
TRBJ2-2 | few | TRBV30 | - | TGTGCCTGGTGGCGATCATTAGGGCACGGGGAGCTGTTTTTT | CAWWRSLGHGELFF
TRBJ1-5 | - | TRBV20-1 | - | TGCAGTGCTAGAGAAGGGGCTTGGGGTCAGCCCCAGCATTTT | CSAREGAWGQPQHF
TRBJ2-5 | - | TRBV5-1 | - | TGCGCCAGCAGCTTGGTTCAGCAGACTCAAGAGACCCAGTACTTC | CASSLVQQTQETQYF
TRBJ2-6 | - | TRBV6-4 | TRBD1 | TGTGCCAGCAGTTACTCCGCAGGCCCCTTAGGGGGCAGCTCTGGGGCCAACGTCCTGACTTTC | CASSYSAGPLGGSSGANVLTF
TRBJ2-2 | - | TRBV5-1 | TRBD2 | TGCGCCAGCAGCTTGGCGAGCGGGAGGAGTTCGGGGGAGCTGTTTTTT | CASSLASGRSSGELFF
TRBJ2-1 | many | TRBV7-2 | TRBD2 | TGTGCCAGCAGCTTAATGGAGGGAGGGTACAATGAGCAGTTCTTC | CASSLMEGGYNEQFF
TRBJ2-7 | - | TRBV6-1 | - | TGTGCCAGCAGGGGGGGCGAGACTAGAACGTACGAGCAGTACTTC | CASRGGETRTYEQYF
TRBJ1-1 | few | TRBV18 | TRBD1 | TGTGCCAGCCTACAGGGGGCGAACACTGAAGCTTTCTTT | CASLQGANTEAFF
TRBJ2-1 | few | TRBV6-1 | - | TGTGCCAGCAGTACGGAGAATGAGCAGTTCTTC | CASSTENEQFF
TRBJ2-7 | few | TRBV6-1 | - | TGTGCCAGCAGTGAGTTCGGGTTCCACTACGAGCAGTACTTC | CASSEFGFHYEQYF
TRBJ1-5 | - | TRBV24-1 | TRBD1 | TGTGCCACCAGTGACGCCGGGACAGGGCGCAATCAGCCCCAGCATTTT | CATSDAGTGRNQPQHF
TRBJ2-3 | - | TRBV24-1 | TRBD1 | TGTGCCACCAGTGACGTCCCGGGACAGGGTTCAGATACGCAGTATTTT | CATSDVPGQGSDTQYF
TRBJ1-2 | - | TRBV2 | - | TGTGCCAGCAGTGAAGACAGAGCTAACTATGGCTACACCTTC | CASSEDRANYGYTF
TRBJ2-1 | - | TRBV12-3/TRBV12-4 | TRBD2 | TGTGCCAGCAGTCCGGTAGCGGGAGAGCAGTTCTTC | CASSPVAGEQFF
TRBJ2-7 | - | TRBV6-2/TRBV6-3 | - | TGTGCCAGCAGAAGTACCGCAGGGTCCTACGAGCAGTACTTC | CASRSTAGSYEQYF
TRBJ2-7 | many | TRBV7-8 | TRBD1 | TGTGCCAGCAGCCGGGACAGGGGCCCCCGCGGGCAGTACTTC | CASSRDRGPRGQYF
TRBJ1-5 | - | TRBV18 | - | TGTGCCAGCTCACTTTCTAGCGGGGGTCAGCCCCAGCATTTT | CASSLSSGGQPQHF
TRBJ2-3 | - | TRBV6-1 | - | TGTGCCAGCAGTGACACAGATAGCACAGATACGCAGTATTTT | CASSDTDSTDTQYF
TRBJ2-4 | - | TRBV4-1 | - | TGCGCCAGCAGCCCACAGGGAACCTTAGCCAAAAACATTCAGTACTTC | CASSPQGTLAKNIQYF
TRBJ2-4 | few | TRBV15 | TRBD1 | TGTGCCACCAGCACCCGGGACAGCAAAAACATTCAGTACTTC | CATSTRDSKNIQYF
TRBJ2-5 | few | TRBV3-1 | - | TGTGCCAGCAGCCCCAACGGGGCGCGAGAGACCCAGTACTTC | CASSPNGARETQYF
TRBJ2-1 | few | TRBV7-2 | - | TGTGCCAGCAGCCTCGTAATCGGGGGCGAGCAGTTCTTC | CASSLVIGGEQFF